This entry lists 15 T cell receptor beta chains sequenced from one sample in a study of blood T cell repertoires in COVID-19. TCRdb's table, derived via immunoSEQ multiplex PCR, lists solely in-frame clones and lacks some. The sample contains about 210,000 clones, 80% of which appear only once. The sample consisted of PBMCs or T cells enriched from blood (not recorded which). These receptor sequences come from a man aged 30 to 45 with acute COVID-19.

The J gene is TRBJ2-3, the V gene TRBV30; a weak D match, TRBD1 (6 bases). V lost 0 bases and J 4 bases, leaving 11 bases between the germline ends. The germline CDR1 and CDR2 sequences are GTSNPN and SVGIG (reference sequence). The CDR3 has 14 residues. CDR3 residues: CAWSVHEGADTQYF. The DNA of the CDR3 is TGTGCCTGGAGTGTACACGAGGGGGCAGATACGCAGTATTTT.

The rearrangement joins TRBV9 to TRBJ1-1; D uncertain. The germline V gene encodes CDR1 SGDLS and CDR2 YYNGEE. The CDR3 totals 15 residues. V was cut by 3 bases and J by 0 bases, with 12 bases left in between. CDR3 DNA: TGTGCCAGCAGCGGGTTACAGAGCATGAACACTGAAGCTTTCTTT. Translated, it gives CASSGLQSMNTEAFF.

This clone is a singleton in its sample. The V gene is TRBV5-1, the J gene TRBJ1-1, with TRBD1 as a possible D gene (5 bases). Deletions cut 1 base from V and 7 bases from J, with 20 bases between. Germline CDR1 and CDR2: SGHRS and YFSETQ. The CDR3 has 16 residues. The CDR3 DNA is TGCGCCAGCAGCTTGATTTTCGGGGGAAAGCCCGTTGAAGCTTTCTTT. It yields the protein CASSLIFGGKPVEAFF.

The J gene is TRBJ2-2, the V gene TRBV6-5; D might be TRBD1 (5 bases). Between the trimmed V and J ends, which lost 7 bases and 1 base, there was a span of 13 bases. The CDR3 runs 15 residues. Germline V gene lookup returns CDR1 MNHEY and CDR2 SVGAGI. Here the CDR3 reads CASTEIRGNTGELFF. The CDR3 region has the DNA TGTGCCAGCACCGAGATAAGGGGGAACACCGGGGAGCTGTTTTTT.

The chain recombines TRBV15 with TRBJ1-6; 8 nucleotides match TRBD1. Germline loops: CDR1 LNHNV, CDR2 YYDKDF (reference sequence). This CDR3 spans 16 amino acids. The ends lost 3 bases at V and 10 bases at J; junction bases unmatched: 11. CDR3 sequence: CATSSWGTGGASPLHF. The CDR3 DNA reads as TGTGCCACCAGCAGCTGGGGGACAGGAGGGGCCTCACCCCTCCACTTT.

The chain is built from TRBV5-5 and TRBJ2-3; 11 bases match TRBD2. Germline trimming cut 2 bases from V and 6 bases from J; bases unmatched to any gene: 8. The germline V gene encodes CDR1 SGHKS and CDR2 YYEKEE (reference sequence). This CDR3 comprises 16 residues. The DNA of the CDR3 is TGTGCCAGCAGCTTAGGTTCTAGCGGGGGGAGGGATACGCAGTATTTT. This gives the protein CASSLGSSGGRDTQYF.

This CDR3 is CASSDLQGGQETQYF. CDR3 nucleotides: TGTGCCAGCAGTGACTTACAGGGGGGACAAGAGACCCAGTACTTC. This chain joins TRBV28 and TRBJ2-5, with 8 bases fitting TRBD1. J lost 2 bases, V lost 5 bases, and 7 bases had no gene match. The germline V gene has CDR1 MDHEN and CDR2 SYDVKM. The CDR3 has 15 residues.

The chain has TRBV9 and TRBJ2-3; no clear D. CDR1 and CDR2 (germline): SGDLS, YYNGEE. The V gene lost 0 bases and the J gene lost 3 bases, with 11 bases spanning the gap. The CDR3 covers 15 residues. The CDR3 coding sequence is TGTGCCAGCAGCGTAGCAGGTGTTATGACAGATACGCAGTATTTT. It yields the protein CASSVAGVMTDTQYF.

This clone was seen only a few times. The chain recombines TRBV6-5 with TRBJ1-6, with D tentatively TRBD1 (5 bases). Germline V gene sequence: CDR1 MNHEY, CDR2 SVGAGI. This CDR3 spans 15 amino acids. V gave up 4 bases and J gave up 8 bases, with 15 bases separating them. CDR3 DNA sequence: TGTGCCAGCAGTTCCTCCGCAACAGGATATTCACCCCTCCACTTT. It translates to CASSSSATGYSPLHF.

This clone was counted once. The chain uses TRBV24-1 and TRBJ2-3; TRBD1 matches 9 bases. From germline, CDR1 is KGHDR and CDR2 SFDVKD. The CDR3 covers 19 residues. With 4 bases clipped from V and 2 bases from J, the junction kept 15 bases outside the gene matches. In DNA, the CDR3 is TGTGCCACCAGTGACCCGTCAGGAGGACAGGGGCCATTCACAGATACGCAGTATTTT. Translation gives CATSDPSGGQGPFTDTQYF.

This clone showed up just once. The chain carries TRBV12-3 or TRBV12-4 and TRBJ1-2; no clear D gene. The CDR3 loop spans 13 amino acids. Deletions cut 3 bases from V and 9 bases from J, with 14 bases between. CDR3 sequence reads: CASSFDRESRYTF. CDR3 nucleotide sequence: TGTGCCAGCAGTTTCGATCGGGAGAGCCGCTACACCTTC.

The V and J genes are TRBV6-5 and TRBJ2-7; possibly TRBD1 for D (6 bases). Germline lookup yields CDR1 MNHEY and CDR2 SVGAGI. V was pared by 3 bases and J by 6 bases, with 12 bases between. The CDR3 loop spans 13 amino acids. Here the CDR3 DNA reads TGTGCCAGCAGTTATGGTCTAGGGGGCGAGCAGTACTTC. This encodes CASSYGLGGEQYF.

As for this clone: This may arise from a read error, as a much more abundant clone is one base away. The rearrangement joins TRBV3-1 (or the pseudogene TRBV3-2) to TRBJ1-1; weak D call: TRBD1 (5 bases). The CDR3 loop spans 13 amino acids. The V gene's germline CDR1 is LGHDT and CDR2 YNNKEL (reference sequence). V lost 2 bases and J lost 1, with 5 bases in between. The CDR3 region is CASSQQGNTEAFF. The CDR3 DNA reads TGTGCCAGCAGCCAACAGGGGAACACTGAAGCTTTCTTT.

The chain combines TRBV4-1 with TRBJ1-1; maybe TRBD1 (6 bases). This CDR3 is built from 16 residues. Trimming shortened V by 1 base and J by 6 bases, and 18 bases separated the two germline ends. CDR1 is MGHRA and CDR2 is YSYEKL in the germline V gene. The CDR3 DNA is TGCGCCAGCAGCCAAGTATGGGTACCCAAGGGGGCTGAAGCTTTCTTT. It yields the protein CASSQVWVPKGAEAFF.

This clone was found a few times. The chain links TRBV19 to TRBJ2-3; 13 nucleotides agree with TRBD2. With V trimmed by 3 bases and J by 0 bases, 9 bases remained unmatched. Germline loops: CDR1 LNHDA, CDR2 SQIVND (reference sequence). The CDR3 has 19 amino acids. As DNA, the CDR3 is TGTGCCAGTAGTATTTTTCGGACTAGCGGGGGCCATAGCACAGATACGCAGTATTTT. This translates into CASSIFRTSGGHSTDTQYF. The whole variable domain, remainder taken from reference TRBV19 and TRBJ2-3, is DGGITQSPKYLFRKEGQNVTLSCEQNLNHDAMYWYRQDPGQGLRLIYYSQIVNDFQKGDIAEGYSVSREKKESFPLTVTSAQKNPTAFYLCASSIFRTSGGHSTDTQYFGPGTRLTVL.